This T cell receptor beta chain was obtained from a study of cytomegalovirus exposure and HLA in healthy donors. Study-wide context: Of roughly 400 genotyped donors, 81% grouped in the Caucasian-associated ancestry cluster.

A word on this clone: Its specificity is unknown.

V was clipped by 0 bases and J by 5 bases; unmatched bases: 8. Germline V gene data show CDR1 as SGHAT and CDR2 as FQNNGV. The CDR3 covers 16 residues. The study's findings and limits: Most likely, a cluster of highly shared sequence variants arose as a sequencing artifact. Later analysis suggested most CMV-associated TCR beta chains were HLA-restricted. In a later analysis, TCR beta V- and J-gene trimming was associated with a missense DCLRE1C variant.

PCR used 60 Vbeta primers and 13 Jbeta primers. Only in-frame clones appear in the TCRdb table, and some are missing; sequencing was by immunoSEQ multiplex PCR. The data contain about 160,000 clones, approximately 82% of them seen just once; the ten biggest clones take up around 4.6%. The V and J genes are TRBV11-2 and TRBJ1-1; 8 positions match TRBD1. The TCR originated in a male donor in good health and CMV-seronegative. The material sequenced was PBMCs. CDR3: CASSLEGQEGVTEAFF. CDR3 coding DNA: TGTGCCAGCAGCTTAGAGGGACAGGAGGGAGTAACTGAAGCTTTCTTT.